This entry describes one T cell receptor beta chain. Using immunoSEQ multiplex PCR, the repertoire was profiled, and TCRdb retains in-frame clones only, with some absent. The data contain thousands of clones, around a quarter of them singletons. Trimming removed 7 bases at V and 2 bases at J, with 14 bases between. This CDR3 has 13 residues. CDR1 SQVTM and CDR2 ANQGSEA come from the germline V gene. The data originate from a study of T cells in localized non-small cell lung cancer. The V gene is TRBV29-1, the J gene TRBJ1-2; D is ambiguous. Sequencing was performed on lung tumor tissue, taken before any cancer treatment. The TCR sequence derives from a male donor older than 55 with stage I lung adenocarcinoma. CDR3 nucleotide sequence: TGCAGCGCTATTAGTGGCAGAAACTATGGCTACACCTTC. As protein: CSAISGRNYGYTF.